The clone carrying this T cell receptor beta chain is a singleton in its sample. Its cognate antigen is unknown. At one end the junction does not follow the germline gene, possibly because of a read error. The repertoire was sequenced with immunoSEQ multiplex PCR; TCRdb's copy has only in-frame clones and lacks some. The sample has some 54,000 clones, 75% to 90% seen once. This entry is derived from a study of OX40 agonist ivuxolimab in advanced cancers. General observations from the study: Certain nonresponding patients likewise had low normalized T-cell clonal expansion. Partial responders receiving 0.1-3.0 mg/kg showed among the lowest clonal expansion.

The CDR3 has 14 amino acids. CDR1 SNHLY and CDR2 FYNNEI come from the germline V gene. This receptor was identified in an adult with an advanced solid tumor such as melanoma, head and neck, liver or kidney cancer. The chain uses TRBV2 and TRBJ2-5; D gene uncertain. This material consisted of CD4+ or CD8+ T cells sorted from blood, taken in a trial of the OX40 agonist ivuxolimab. The CDR3 spells CASSEAGDQETQYF. In nucleotides, the CDR3 is TGTGCCAGCAGTGAAGCGGGTGACCAGGAGACCCAGTACTTC.